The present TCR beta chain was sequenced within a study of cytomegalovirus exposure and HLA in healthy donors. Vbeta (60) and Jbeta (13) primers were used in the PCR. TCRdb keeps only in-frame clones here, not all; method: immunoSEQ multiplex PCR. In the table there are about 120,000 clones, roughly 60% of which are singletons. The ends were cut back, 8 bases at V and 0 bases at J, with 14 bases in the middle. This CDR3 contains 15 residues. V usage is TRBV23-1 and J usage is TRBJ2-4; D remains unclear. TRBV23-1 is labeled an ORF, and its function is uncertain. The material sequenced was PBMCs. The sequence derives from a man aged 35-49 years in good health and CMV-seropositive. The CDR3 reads CASSRVFLAKNIQYF. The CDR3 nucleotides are TGCGCCAGCTCACGGGTATTCCTAGCCAAAAACATTCAGTACTTC.